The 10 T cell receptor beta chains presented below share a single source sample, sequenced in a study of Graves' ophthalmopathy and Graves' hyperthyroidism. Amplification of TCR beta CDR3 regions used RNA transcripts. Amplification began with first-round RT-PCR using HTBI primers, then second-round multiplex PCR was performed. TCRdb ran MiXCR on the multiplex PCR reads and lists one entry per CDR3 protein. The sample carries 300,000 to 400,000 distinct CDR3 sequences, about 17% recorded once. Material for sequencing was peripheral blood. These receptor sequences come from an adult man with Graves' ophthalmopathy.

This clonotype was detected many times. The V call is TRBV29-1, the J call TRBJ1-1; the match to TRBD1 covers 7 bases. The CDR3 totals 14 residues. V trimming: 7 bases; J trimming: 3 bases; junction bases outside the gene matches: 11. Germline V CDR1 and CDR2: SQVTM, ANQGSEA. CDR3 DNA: TGCAGCGGCGGGACAGCCATATCTTACACTGAAGCTTTCTTT. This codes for CSGGTAISYTEAFF.

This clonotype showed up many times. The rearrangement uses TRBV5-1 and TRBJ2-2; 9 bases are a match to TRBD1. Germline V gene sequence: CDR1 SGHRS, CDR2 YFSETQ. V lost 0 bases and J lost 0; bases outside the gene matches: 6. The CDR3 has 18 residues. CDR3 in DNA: TGCGCCAGCAGCTTGGATGGGACAGGGAGGACGAACACCGGGGAGCTGTTTTTT. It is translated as CASSLDGTGRTNTGELFF.

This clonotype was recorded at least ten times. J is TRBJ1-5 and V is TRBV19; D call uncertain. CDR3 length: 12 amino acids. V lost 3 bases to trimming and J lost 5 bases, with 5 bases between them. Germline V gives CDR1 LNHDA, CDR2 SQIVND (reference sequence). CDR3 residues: CASSILYQPQHF. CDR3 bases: TGTGCCAGTAGTATCTTATATCAGCCCCAGCATTTT.

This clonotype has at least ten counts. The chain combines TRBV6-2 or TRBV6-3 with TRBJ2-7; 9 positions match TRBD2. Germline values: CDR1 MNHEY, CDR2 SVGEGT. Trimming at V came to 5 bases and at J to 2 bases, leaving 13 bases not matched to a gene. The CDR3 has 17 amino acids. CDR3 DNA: TGTGCCAGCAGTACCAGACTAGCGGAGTCAAAAACCTACGAGCAGTACTTC. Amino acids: CASSTRLAESKTYEQYF.

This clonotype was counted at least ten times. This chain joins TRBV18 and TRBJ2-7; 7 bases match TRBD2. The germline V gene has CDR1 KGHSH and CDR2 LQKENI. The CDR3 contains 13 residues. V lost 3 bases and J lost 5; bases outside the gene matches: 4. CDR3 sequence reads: CASSPGRDHEQYF. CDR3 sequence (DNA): TGTGCCAGCTCACCGGGGAGGGACCACGAGCAGTACTTC.

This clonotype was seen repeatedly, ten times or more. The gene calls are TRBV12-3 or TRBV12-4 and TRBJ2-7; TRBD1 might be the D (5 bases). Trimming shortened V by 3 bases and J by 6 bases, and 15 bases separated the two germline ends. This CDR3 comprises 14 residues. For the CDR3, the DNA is TGTGCCAGCAGTTTGGGGCAGGGTCTGCTCGAGCAGTACTTC. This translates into CASSLGQGLLEQYF.

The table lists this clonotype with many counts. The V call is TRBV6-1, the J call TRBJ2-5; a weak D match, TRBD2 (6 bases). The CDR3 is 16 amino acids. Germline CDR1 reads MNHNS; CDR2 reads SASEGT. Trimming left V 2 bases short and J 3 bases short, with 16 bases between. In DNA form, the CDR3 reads TGTGCCAGCAGTGAAATGGAGGGGCAGGGAGAAGAGACCCAGTACTTC. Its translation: CASSEMEGQGEETQYF.

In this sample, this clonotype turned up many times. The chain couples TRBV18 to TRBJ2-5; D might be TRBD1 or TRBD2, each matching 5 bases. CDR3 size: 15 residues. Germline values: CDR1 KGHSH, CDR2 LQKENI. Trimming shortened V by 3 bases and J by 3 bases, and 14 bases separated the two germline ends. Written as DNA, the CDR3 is TGTGCCAGCTCACCGAATGCCGGGACGGAAGAGACCCAGTACTTC. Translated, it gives CASSPNAGTEETQYF.

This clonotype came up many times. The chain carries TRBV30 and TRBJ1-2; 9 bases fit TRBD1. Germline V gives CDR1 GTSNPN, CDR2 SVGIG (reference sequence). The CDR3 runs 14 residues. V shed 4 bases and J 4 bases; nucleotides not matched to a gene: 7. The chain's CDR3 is CAWNDGQGLYGYTF. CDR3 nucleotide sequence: TGTGCCTGGAACGACGGACAGGGGCTCTATGGCTACACCTTC.

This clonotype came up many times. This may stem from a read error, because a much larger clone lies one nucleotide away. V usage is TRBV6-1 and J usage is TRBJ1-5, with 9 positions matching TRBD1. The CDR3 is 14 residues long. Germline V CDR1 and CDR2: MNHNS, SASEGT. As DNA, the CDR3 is TGTGTCAGCATGTCACAGGGGGCTGTACAGCCCCAGCATTTT. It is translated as CVSMSQGAVQPQHF.